The text below deals with one T cell receptor (beta chain). These data are taken from a study of blood T cell repertoires in COVID-19. The overall study: T cells, B-cell-depleted T cells, or PBMCs provided the cDNA or gDNA that served as material.

Authors' methods: Reference gene primer amplification in the assay estimated nucleated cell counts. Sequenced by immunoSEQ multiplex PCR; TCRdb stores in-frame clones only, minus some. V and J calls and clone size are copied from that table; D and trimming were computed from the DNA. This table holds 250,000 to 300,000 clones, about nine tenths found once. Assignment of participants to cohorts was predicated upon participant-reported clinical history. V lost 2 bases to trimming and J lost 13 bases; unmatched junction nucleotides: 4. Germline V gives CDR1 KGHSH, CDR2 LQKENI. The CDR3 runs to 12 residues.

This TCR was recovered from a woman aged 40 to 50 who had recovered from COVID-19. Sequencing used PBMCs or T cells enriched from blood (not recorded which). The rearrangement links TRBV18 to TRBJ1-4, with 7 bases lining up with TRBD1. CDR3 nucleotide sequence: TGTGCCAGCTCACCAAAAGGGGGCCGACTGTTTTTT. Its protein is CASSPKGGRLFF.